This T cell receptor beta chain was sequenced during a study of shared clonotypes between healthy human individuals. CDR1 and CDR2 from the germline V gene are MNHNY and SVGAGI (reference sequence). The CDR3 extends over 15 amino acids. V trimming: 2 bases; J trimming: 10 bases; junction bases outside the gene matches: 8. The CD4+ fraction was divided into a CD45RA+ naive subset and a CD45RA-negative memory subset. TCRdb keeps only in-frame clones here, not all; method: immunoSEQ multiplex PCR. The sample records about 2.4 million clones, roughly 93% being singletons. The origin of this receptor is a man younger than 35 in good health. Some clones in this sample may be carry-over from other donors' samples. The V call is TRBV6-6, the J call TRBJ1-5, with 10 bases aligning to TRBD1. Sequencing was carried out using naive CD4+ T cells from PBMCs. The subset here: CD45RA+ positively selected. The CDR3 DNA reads TGTGCCAGCAGTTACGGGGACAGGGGCGAATCCCCCCAGCATTTT. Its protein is CASSYGDRGESPQHF.